This T cell receptor (beta chain) comes out of a study of Ad26.COV2.S vaccination and SARS-CoV-2 variants. Background on the study: In the study, Ad26.COV2.S was injected intramuscularly once, or twice 56 days apart. General study results and limits: Possibly, TCR breadth and depth analyses underestimated total T cell responses.

This clone was found once. Its antigen is unknown. The ends were cut back, 2 bases at V and 0 bases at J, with 8 bases in the middle. The CDR3 is 15 amino acids. Germline V gene data show CDR1 as SGHRS and CDR2 as YFSETQ. Libraries were prepared by immunoSEQ multiplex PCR; TCRdb keeps only in-frame clonotypes and omits some of them. The sample lists some 480,000 clones, roughly 85% occurring once. The sample's treatment: around 19 received Ad26.COV2.S at low or high dose, single or two shots; about 5 received placebo; per-sample allocation not given. Day 63 following the first vaccine or placebo injection was when the samples were taken. An adult aged 18-55 years in Boston served as the donor.

The starting material was peripheral blood, obtained in a trial of Ad26.COV2.S vaccine versus placebo. The chain joins TRBV5-1 to TRBJ2-2; D call uncertain. The sequence came from a person between 18 and 65 years old who received the Ad26.COV2.S COVID-19 vaccine or a placebo. As DNA, the CDR3 is TGCGCCAGCAGCTTCGACTCTCCGAACACCGGGGAGCTGTTTTTT. Translated: CASSFDSPNTGELFF. Using reference TRBV5-1 and TRBJ2-2 for the parts outside the CDR3, the full variable domain is KAGVTQTPRYLIKTRGQQVTLSCSPISGHRSVSWYQQTPGQGLQFLFEYFSETQRNKGNFPGRFSGRQFSNSRSEMNVSTLELGDSALYLCASSFDSPNTGELFFGEGSRLTVL.